The 14 T cell receptor beta chains presented below share a single source sample, sequenced in a study of shared clonotypes between healthy human individuals. Repertoires were generated with immunoSEQ multiplex PCR, while TCRdb's copy carries only in-frame clones and drops some. The repertoire holds approximately 1,500,000 clones, with more than 95% as singletons. The material sequenced was naive CD4+ T cells sorted from blood. Regarding subset: CD45RA+ positively selected. Source of these receptors: a man aged 25-45 years in good health.

This clone was observed once. The J gene is TRBJ1-3, the V gene TRBV5-6, with 8 bases identical to TRBD1. The CDR3 consists of 16 residues. Germline CDR1 is SGHDT and CDR2 is YYEEEE. Losses at the gene ends were 6 bases for V and 9 bases for J; bases not matched to a gene: 17. CDR3 residues: CASTTTRTGWRSTIYF. For the CDR3, the DNA is TGTGCCAGCACCACGACAAGGACAGGGTGGAGGAGCACCATATATTTT.

This CDR3 is CASPPVAAGSTDTQYF. The CDR3 coding sequence is TGTGCCAGTCCCCCGGTGGCGGCGGGTAGCACAGATACGCAGTATTTT. The chain has TRBV28 and TRBJ2-3; perhaps TRBD2 as D (5 bases). With 9 bases removed from V and 0 bases from J, the gap between germline ends came to 19 bases. The germline V gene encodes CDR1 MDHEN and CDR2 SYDVKM. This CDR3 region has 16 residues.

This chain links TRBV29-1 with TRBJ1-1, with 12 bases aligning to TRBD1. V shed 5 bases, J shed 6 bases, and the junction held 7 bases outside the gene matches. The CDR3 extends over 14 amino acids. Germline CDR1 is SQVTM and CDR2 is ANQGSEA. The CDR3 is CSVWDRGRNAEAFF. The CDR3 DNA follows: TGCAGCGTTTGGGACAGGGGGCGAAACGCTGAAGCTTTCTTT.

This clone has more than one count but fewer than ten. V and J are TRBV11-2 and TRBJ2-5; weak D call: TRBD2 (5 bases). Per the germline V gene, CDR1 is SGHAT and CDR2 is FQNNGV. V lost 0 bases to trimming and J lost 3 bases, with 20 bases between them. The CDR3 spans 18 residues. CDR3 DNA: TGTGCCAGCAGCTTAGATCTAACCCCGACTATAAGCGAAGAGACCCAGTACTTC. Protein sequence: CASSLDLTPTISEETQYF.

The chain carries TRBV2 and TRBJ2-2, with D unresolved. From germline, CDR1 is SNHLY and CDR2 FYNNEI. The ends were cut back, 6 bases at V and 7 bases at J, with 12 bases in the middle. This CDR3 spans 13 amino acids. The CDR3 reads CASRGWPRGELFF. The DNA of the CDR3 is TGTGCCAGCAGGGGGTGGCCCCGCGGGGAGCTGTTTTTT.

Worth noting for this clone: Other DNA sequences in the sample encode the same CDR3. The CDR3 sequence is CAIRDSNQPQHF. CDR3 DNA sequence: TGTGCCATACGGGACAGTAATCAGCCCCAGCATTTT. The chain combines TRBV10-3 with TRBJ1-5; 7 nucleotides align to TRBD1. Germline V gene data show CDR1 as ENHRY and CDR2 as SYGVKD. This CDR3 contains 12 residues. The V and J ends lost 9 bases and 4 bases, in that order; junction bases with no gene match: 3.

This sequence joins TRBV5-1 and TRBJ1-2; D might be TRBD1 (5 bases). The germline V gene has CDR1 SGHRS and CDR2 YFSETQ. V lost 1 base and J 7 bases, leaving 8 bases between the germline ends. CDR3 length: 12 amino acids. The CDR3 here is CASSLSGAGYTF. The CDR3 coding sequence is TGCGCCAGCAGCTTGTCTGGGGCTGGCTACACCTTC.

The chain combines TRBV19 with TRBJ1-4; D uncertain. V was cut by 6 bases and J by 4 bases, with 9 bases left in between. Germline V gives CDR1 LNHDA, CDR2 SQIVND (reference sequence). The CDR3 totals 13 residues. The CDR3 nucleotides read TGTGCCAGTAGGGGAGGCGATAATGAAAAACTGTTTTTT. It specifies CASRGGDNEKLFF.

The chain employs TRBV10-1 and TRBJ2-7; a weak D match, TRBD1 (6 bases). The CDR3 is 12 amino acids. CDR1 is WNHNN and CDR2 is SYGVQD in the germline V gene (reference sequence). V was cut by 3 bases and J by 3 bases, with 6 bases left in between. The CDR3 spells CASSEGGYEQYF. The CDR3 nucleotides are TGCGCCAGCAGTGAAGGGGGCTACGAGCAGTACTTC.

The chain recombines TRBV5-1 with TRBJ2-2; tentative D call: TRBD1 (6 bases). V was shortened by 2 bases and J by 4 bases, with 12 bases between the two germline ends. The germline CDR1 and CDR2 sequences are SGHRS and YFSETQ. This CDR3 region has 15 residues. In DNA, the CDR3 is TGCGCCAGCAGCTTTGGAGGACAGCTCACCGGGGAGCTGTTTTTT. It translates to CASSFGGQLTGELFF.

This clone is a singleton in its sample. This sequence joins TRBV10-3 and TRBJ1-4; no definite D call. From germline, CDR1 is ENHRY and CDR2 SYGVKD. This CDR3 is 13 amino acids long. Trimming cost V 8 bases and J 5 bases, with 12 bases left between them. DNA for the CDR3: TGTGCCATCCGGACGGCGGAGAATGAAAAACTGTTTTTT. Its translation: CAIRTAENEKLFF.

The V gene is TRBV27, the J gene TRBJ2-1; D unclear. V was pared by 3 bases and J by 7 bases, with 16 bases between. Germline V gene data show CDR1 as MNHEY and CDR2 as SMNVEV (reference sequence). This CDR3 is built from 15 residues. The CDR3 DNA follows: TGTGCCAGCAGTTTGGAACTATACAGTAGAAATGAGCAGTTCTTC. Its protein product is CASSLELYSRNEQFF.

This clone occurred once. V gene TRBV7-2 combines with J gene TRBJ1-2; D not certain. V lost 1 base and J 7 bases, leaving 7 bases between the germline ends. Germline assignment: CDR1 SGHTA and CDR2 FQGNSA. The CDR3 runs 12 residues. CDR3 DNA: TGTGCCAGCAGCTTAGAAGGTGTTGGCTACACCTTC. Encoded protein: CASSLEGVGYTF.

The J gene is TRBJ1-5, the V gene TRBV7-6; unclear D gene. Germline CDR1 reads SGHVS; CDR2 reads FNYEAQ. The CDR3 totals 16 residues. Deletions cut 0 bases from V and 0 bases from J, with 9 bases between. CDR3 protein: CASSLAPSYSNQPQHF. CDR3 DNA: TGTGCCAGCAGCTTAGCCCCCAGTTATAGCAATCAGCCCCAGCATTTT.